Sequencing of this TCR beta chain was carried out in a study of cytomegalovirus exposure and HLA in healthy donors. Study findings and constraints: Sequencing likely produced, as an artifact, a cluster of highly shared sequence variants.

From germline, CDR1 is MGHDK and CDR2 SYGVNS. Trimming removed 6 bases from V and 2 bases from J; junction bases left unmatched: 4. There are 13 residues in the CDR3. A remark on this clone: Its antigen remains unknown.

Both 60 Vbeta primers and 13 Jbeta primers went into the PCR. Some clones are missing from TCRdb's copy, which holds only in-frame ones; the method was immunoSEQ multiplex PCR. The sample lists 150,000 to 180,000 clones; under 80% were seen once. V and J are TRBV25-1 and TRBJ2-7, with 7 bases lining up with TRBD1. The sample comprised PBMCs. The receptor's source is a man aged 30-40 years in good health and CMV-seronegative. This CDR3 reads CASRDRHTYEQYF. In DNA form, the CDR3 reads TGTGCCAGCAGGGACAGGCACACCTACGAGCAGTACTTC.